A single sample gave rise to the 8 T cell receptor beta chains below, sequenced in a study of T cells after yellow fever vaccination. TCRdb fed the 5' RACE reads into MiXCR, producing one record per CDR3 protein. The sample records approximately 450,000 distinct CDR3 sequences, roughly a sixth being singletons. Source: PBMCs, taken before the yellow fever booster vaccination. These receptors all stem from a man aged 18 to 29 who received the YFV17D yellow fever vaccine.

V gene TRBV28 combines with J gene TRBJ1-4; the D gene is possibly TRBD1 (5 bases). Germline V gene sequence: CDR1 MDHEN, CDR2 SYDVKM. The CDR3 is 13 residues long. V shed 7 bases and J shed 5 bases, with 11 bases lying between them. In nucleotides, the CDR3 is TGTGCCAGCACGGTCAGGGCAAATGAAAAACTGTTTTTT. Protein product: CASTVRANEKLFF.

Many counts were recorded for this clonotype. The chain recombines TRBV6-1 with TRBJ2-1; the D gene is possibly TRBD2 (5 bases). Per germline, CDR1 MNHNS and CDR2 SASEGT. The V and J ends lost 7 bases and 5 bases respectively, with 18 bases between them. The CDR3 is made up of 15 amino acids. The CDR3 bases are TGTGCCAGCACCCCCCGACACATGACTAACAATGAGCAGTTCTTC. It yields the protein CASTPRHMTNNEQFF.

V gene TRBV20-1 combines with J gene TRBJ2-1; 8 nucleotides line up with TRBD2. CDR1 DFQATT and CDR2 SNEGSKA come from the germline V gene (reference sequence). V trimming: 6 bases; J trimming: 7 bases; junction bases outside the gene matches: 11. This CDR3 contains 14 residues. CDR3 coding DNA: TGCAGTGCCCCTCCCGGGACTAGTTATAATGAGCAGTTCTTC. It codes for CSAPPGTSYNEQFF.

The CDR3 region is CAWCPNGAVYGYTF. The CDR3 bases are TGTGCCTGGTGCCCTAATGGGGCCGTCTATGGCTACACCTTC. This rearrangement joins TRBV30 to TRBJ1-2, with TRBD1 as a possible D gene (5 bases). V lost 5 bases, J lost 4 bases, and 17 bases lay in between. Germline CDR1 is GTSNPN and CDR2 is SVGIG (reference sequence). This CDR3 is built from 14 residues. The whole variable domain, remainder taken from reference TRBV30 and TRBJ1-2, is SQTIHQWPATLVQPVGSPLSLECTVEGTSNPNLYWYRQAAGRGLQLLFYSVGIGQISSEVPQNLSASRPQDRQFILSSKKLLLSDSGFYLCAWCPNGAVYGYTFGSGTRLTVV.

Only one count was recorded for this clonotype. The V call is TRBV20-1, the J call TRBJ2-5, with D tentatively TRBD2 (6 bases). Germline CDR1 reads DFQATT; CDR2 reads SNEGSKA (reference sequence). The length of the CDR3 is 12 residues. V gave up 5 bases and J gave up 0 bases, with 7 bases separating them. In DNA, the CDR3 is TGCAGTGCTCGGGGGTACCAAGAGACCCAGTACTTC. Its translation is CSARGYQETQYF.

This clonotype has a handful of counts. The chain recombines TRBV20-1 with TRBJ2-3, with a possible D match to TRBD2 (5 bases). This CDR3 comprises 14 residues. The V and J ends lost 5 bases and 2 bases respectively, with 14 bases between them. CDR1 DFQATT and CDR2 SNEGSKA come from the germline V gene (reference sequence). CDR3 sequence: CSAPPLEVTDTQYF. In nucleotides, the CDR3 is TGCAGTGCTCCACCTCTGGAGGTCACAGATACGCAGTATTTT.

The J gene is TRBJ1-2, the V gene TRBV6-5, with a possible D match to TRBD1 (5 bases). CDR3 size: 15 residues. V was pared by 5 bases and J by 5 bases, with 18 bases between. The germline gives CDR1 MNHEY, CDR2 SVGAGI. CDR3 sequence reads: CASSNHRIKGYGYTF. Here the CDR3 DNA reads TGTGCCAGCAGTAACCACAGGATCAAGGGGTATGGCTACACCTTC.

The table lists this clonotype with a few counts. The V gene is TRBV24-1, the J gene TRBJ2-2; perhaps TRBD1 as D (5 bases). Trimming took off 5 bases at V and 1 base at J, with 7 bases between the two ends. Germline lookup yields CDR1 KGHDR and CDR2 SFDVKD. The CDR3 extends over 14 amino acids. This CDR3 is CATSGTLNTGELFF. Written as DNA, the CDR3 is TGTGCCACCAGTGGGACATTGAACACCGGGGAGCTGTTTTTT.